This is a list of T cell receptor beta chains from one sample in a study of shared clonotypes between healthy human individuals. Sequencing used immunoSEQ multiplex PCR; TCRdb keeps in-frame clones, though not all of them. The table includes about 230,000 clones, 60% to 70% detected once. Specimen: memory CD4+ T cells sorted from blood. Every receptor here comes from a man aged 25-40 years in good health. Each CDR3 is given with its conserved first and last residue. The D gene is left open where the match is weak. For some rows the clone size is stated as once, few or many, or as a class when expanded; others skip it.

clone size: few
J gene: TRBJ2-5
V gene: TRBV21-1
D gene: NA
CDR3 protein: CASSKEVQRQGIQETQYF
CDR3 DNA: TGTGCCAGCAGCAAAGAGGTTCAGAGGCAGGGGATCCAAGAGACCCAGTACTTC

clone size: NA
J gene: TRBJ2-7
V gene: TRBV28
D gene: NA
CDR3 protein: CASNYSPYEQYF
CDR3 DNA: TGTGCCAGTAATTACTCCCCCTACGAGCAGTACTTC

clone size: NA
J gene: TRBJ2-1
V gene: TRBV28
D gene: NA
CDR3 protein: CASSLGRRFLGDEQFF
CDR3 DNA: TGTGCCAGCAGTTTAGGCAGAAGGTTTCTAGGCGATGAGCAGTTCTTC

clone size: NA
J gene: TRBJ2-3
V gene: TRBV7-7
D gene: NA
CDR3 protein: CASSFGRGGTDTQYF
CDR3 DNA: TGTGCTAGCAGCTTTGGTCGGGGAGGCACAGATACGCAGTATTTT

clone size: few
J gene: TRBJ1-1
V gene: TRBV6-6
D gene: NA
CDR3 protein: CASSLTEAFF
CDR3 DNA: TGTGCCAGCAGCCTCACTGAAGCTTTCTTT

clone size: NA
J gene: TRBJ1-2
V gene: TRBV2
D gene: NA
CDR3 protein: CASSEALGASYTF
CDR3 DNA: TGTGCCAGCAGTGAAGCATTAGGCGCCAGCTACACCTTC

clone size: NA
J gene: TRBJ2-6
V gene: TRBV18
D gene: NA
CDR3 protein: CASSPRRTAQVLTF
CDR3 DNA: TGTGCCAGCTCACCGAGACGGACAGCCCAAGTCCTGACTTTC

clone size: NA
J gene: TRBJ2-5
V gene: TRBV6-1
D gene: NA
CDR3 protein: CASSEGVWTEGQQTQYF
CDR3 DNA: TGTGCCAGCAGTGAAGGTGTTTGGACGGAGGGGCAACAGACCCAGTACTTC

clone size: NA
J gene: TRBJ1-3
V gene: TRBV27
D gene: NA
CDR3 protein: CASSLGATNSGNTIYF
CDR3 DNA: TGTGCCAGCAGTTTGGGTGCAACTAACTCTGGAAACACCATATATTTT

clone size: NA
J gene: TRBJ2-1
V gene: TRBV11-2
D gene: TRBD2
CDR3 protein: CASSLGTSGRNEQFF
CDR3 DNA: TGTGCCAGCAGCCTGGGGACTAGCGGGCGCAATGAGCAGTTCTTC

clone size: NA
J gene: TRBJ2-7
V gene: TRBV27
D gene: NA
CDR3 protein: CASSFRGFTNEQYF
CDR3 DNA: TGTGCCAGCAGTTTTCGGGGGTTTACAAACGAGCAGTACTTC

clone size: once
J gene: TRBJ2-1
V gene: TRBV30
D gene: NA
CDR3 protein: CAWSPGTLNNEQFF
CDR3 DNA: TGTGCCTGGAGCCCCGGGACACTGAACAATGAGCAGTTCTTC

clone size: few
J gene: TRBJ2-3
V gene: TRBV2
D gene: NA
CDR3 protein: CASSDTLGLGTQYF
CDR3 DNA: TGTGCCAGCAGTGATACTTTAGGTTTAGGTACGCAGTATTTT

clone size: NA
J gene: TRBJ2-3
V gene: TRBV6-5
D gene: NA
CDR3 protein: CASSPQGEADTQYF
CDR3 DNA: TGTGCCAGCAGTCCCCAGGGAGAGGCAGATACGCAGTATTTT

clone size: few
J gene: TRBJ2-1
V gene: TRBV5-1
D gene: NA
CDR3 protein: CASSSDPNSYNEQFF
CDR3 DNA: TGCGCCAGCAGCTCCGACCCTAACTCCTACAATGAGCAGTTCTTC

clone size: NA
J gene: TRBJ2-5
V gene: TRBV6-6
D gene: NA
CDR3 protein: CASTDWGSAETQYF
CDR3 DNA: TGTGCCAGCACCGACTGGGGGTCGGCAGAGACCCAGTACTTC

clone size: once
J gene: TRBJ2-3
V gene: TRBV5-1
D gene: NA
CDR3 protein: CASSFTDGGTDTQYF
CDR3 DNA: TGCGCCAGCAGCTTTACCGACGGCGGCACAGATACGCAGTATTTT

clone size: many
J gene: TRBJ2-3
V gene: TRBV5-5
D gene: NA
CDR3 protein: CASSFSRDGAGDTQYF
CDR3 DNA: TGTGCCAGCAGTTTTAGCCGGGACGGGGCAGGAGATACGCAGTATTTT

clone size: once
J gene: TRBJ2-7
V gene: TRBV6-4
D gene: TRBD1
CDR3 protein: CASSGQGGNEQYF
CDR3 DNA: TGTGCCAGCAGTGGACAGGGGGGAAACGAGCAGTACTTC

clone size: NA
J gene: TRBJ1-2
V gene: TRBV7-6
D gene: TRBD1
CDR3 protein: CASSLEATDRGYGYTF
CDR3 DNA: TGTGCCAGCAGCTTAGAGGCGACAGACAGGGGCTATGGCTACACCTTC

clone size: NA
J gene: TRBJ2-7
V gene: TRBV4-3
D gene: NA
CDR3 protein: CASSQVFGGDYEQYF
CDR3 DNA: TGCGCCAGCAGCCAAGTATTCGGGGGAGACTACGAGCAGTACTTC

clone size: NA
J gene: TRBJ2-3
V gene: TRBV27
D gene: TRBD2
CDR3 protein: CASKWVGGRGTDTQYF
CDR3 DNA: TGTGCCAGCAAATGGGTCGGCGGGAGAGGGACAGATACGCAGTATTTT

clone size: NA
J gene: TRBJ2-7
V gene: TRBV10-3
D gene: NA
CDR3 protein: CAISRVSSSYEQYF
CDR3 DNA: TGTGCCATCAGTAGGGTCTCCAGCTCCTACGAGCAGTACTTC

clone size: NA
J gene: TRBJ2-7
V gene: TRBV19
D gene: TRBD1
CDR3 protein: CASSRDRLSYEQYF
CDR3 DNA: TGTGCCAGTAGTCGGGACAGGTTATCCTACGAGCAGTACTTC

clone size: NA
J gene: TRBJ2-5
V gene: TRBV28
D gene: NA
CDR3 protein: CASSFRGTQQETQYF
CDR3 DNA: TGTGCCAGCAGTTTTCGAGGGACCCAACAAGAGACCCAGTACTTC

clone size: NA
J gene: TRBJ2-1
V gene: TRBV7-2
D gene: NA
CDR3 protein: CASSFGAGVGDEQFF
CDR3 DNA: TGTGCCAGCAGCTTTGGGGCAGGGGTGGGCGATGAGCAGTTCTTC

clone size: NA
J gene: TRBJ2-7
V gene: TRBV21-1
D gene: NA
CDR3 protein: CASSKEIRSAYEQYF
CDR3 DNA: TGTGCCAGCAGCAAAGAGATTCGCAGCGCTTACGAGCAGTACTTC

clone size: NA
J gene: TRBJ2-5
V gene: TRBV4-2
D gene: TRBD1
CDR3 protein: CASSLTGGKETQYF
CDR3 DNA: TGTGCCAGCAGCCTGACAGGGGGCAAAGAGACCCAGTACTTC

clone size: NA
J gene: TRBJ1-1
V gene: TRBV2
D gene: NA
CDR3 protein: CASSEARRSTEAFF
CDR3 DNA: TGTGCCAGCAGTGAAGCGCGCAGGTCAACTGAAGCTTTCTTT

clone size: NA
J gene: TRBJ1-4
V gene: TRBV11-1
D gene: NA
CDR3 protein: CASSFFSNEKLFF
CDR3 DNA: TGTGCCAGCAGCTTCTTCAGTAATGAAAAACTGTTTTTT

clone size: NA
J gene: TRBJ2-7
V gene: TRBV5-6
D gene: NA
CDR3 protein: CASSSFGGEQYF
CDR3 DNA: TGTGCCAGCAGCTCGTTTGGCGGCGAGCAGTACTTC

clone size: NA
J gene: TRBJ2-7
V gene: TRBV5-5
D gene: NA
CDR3 protein: CASSPAVRYEQYF
CDR3 DNA: TGTGCCAGCAGCCCCGCGGTTCGCTACGAGCAGTACTTC

clone size: NA
J gene: TRBJ1-2
V gene: TRBV25-1
D gene: NA
CDR3 protein: CASSRANGYTF
CDR3 DNA: TGTGCCAGCAGTAGGGCTAATGGCTACACCTTC

clone size: NA
J gene: TRBJ2-3
V gene: TRBV7-2
D gene: NA
CDR3 protein: CASSFGSAGDTQYF
CDR3 DNA: TGTGCCAGCAGCTTCGGGTCGGCGGGAGATACGCAGTATTTT

clone size: NA
J gene: TRBJ1-1
V gene: TRBV28
D gene: NA
CDR3 protein: CASLTGRTEAFF
CDR3 DNA: TGTGCCAGCCTCACCGGTCGCACTGAAGCTTTCTTT

clone size: NA
J gene: TRBJ2-5
V gene: TRBV5-1
D gene: NA
CDR3 protein: CASSLAGRGLSETQYF
CDR3 DNA: TGCGCCAGCAGCTTGGCCGGCAGGGGCCTTTCAGAGACCCAGTACTTC

clone size: many
J gene: TRBJ2-2
V gene: TRBV7-9
D gene: NA
CDR3 protein: CASSFNFGQTGELFF
CDR3 DNA: TGTGCCAGCAGCTTCAACTTCGGTCAGACCGGGGAGCTGTTTTTT

clone size: NA
J gene: TRBJ2-5
V gene: TRBV5-1
D gene: NA
CDR3 protein: CASSLVQGGETQYF
CDR3 DNA: TGCGCCAGCAGCTTGGTCCAGGGAGGAGAGACCCAGTACTTC

clone size: few
J gene: TRBJ2-1
V gene: TRBV29-1
D gene: NA
CDR3 protein: CSVVGGYSSYNEQFF
CDR3 DNA: TGCAGCGTTGTTGGAGGCTACAGCTCCTACAATGAGCAGTTCTTC

clone size: NA
J gene: TRBJ2-7
V gene: TRBV27
D gene: NA
CDR3 protein: CASSLSVMGEQYF
CDR3 DNA: TGTGCCAGCAGTTTATCCGTAATGGGAGAGCAGTACTTC

clone size: NA
J gene: TRBJ2-1
V gene: TRBV6-1
D gene: NA
CDR3 protein: CASRLNNEQFF
CDR3 DNA: TGTGCCAGCAGGCTAAACAATGAGCAGTTCTTC

clone size: NA
J gene: TRBJ1-1
V gene: TRBV5-1
D gene: TRBD1
CDR3 protein: CASSWRTGTGIGRGAFF
CDR3 DNA: TGCGCCAGCAGCTGGAGAACCGGGACAGGGATTGGAAGGGGAGCTTTCTTT